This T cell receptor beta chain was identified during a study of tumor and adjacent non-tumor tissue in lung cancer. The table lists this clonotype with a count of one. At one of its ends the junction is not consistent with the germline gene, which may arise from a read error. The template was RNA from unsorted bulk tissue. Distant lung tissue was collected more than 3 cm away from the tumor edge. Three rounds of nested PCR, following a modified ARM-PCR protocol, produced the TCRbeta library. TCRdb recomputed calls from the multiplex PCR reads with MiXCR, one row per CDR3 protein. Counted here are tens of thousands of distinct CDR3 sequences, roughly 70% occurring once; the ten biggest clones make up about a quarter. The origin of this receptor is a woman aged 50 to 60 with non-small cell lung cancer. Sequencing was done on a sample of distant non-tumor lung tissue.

Written as DNA, the CDR3 is TGTGCCAGCAGGGGGGACAGGCTCAGCACCGGGGAGCAGTTTTTT. Translated, it gives CASRGDRLSTGEQFF. The chain recombines TRBV6-5 with TRBJ2-2; 8 positions match TRBD1. From germline, CDR1 is MNHEY and CDR2 SVGAGI. The CDR3 is 15 amino acids.